A single sample gave rise to the 3 T cell receptor beta chains below, sequenced in a study of PD-1 blockade in mismatch repair-deficient tumors. Some clones are missing from TCRdb's copy, which holds only in-frame ones; the method was immunoSEQ multiplex PCR. The repertoire holds 45,000 to 60,000 clones, with around four fifths as singletons. The starting material was peripheral blood, obtained 4 weeks after starting pembrolizumab. Every receptor here comes from an adult with mismatch repair-deficient cancer.

This clone is medium-sized within its sample. This CDR3 is CASSPGYSHTGELFF. Written as DNA, the CDR3 is TGTGCCAGTAGCCCAGGGTACTCACACACCGGGGAGCTGTTTTTT. The chain couples TRBV19 to TRBJ2-2; maybe TRBD1 (5 bases). CDR1 LNHDA and CDR2 SQIVND come from the germline V gene (reference sequence). The V and J ends lost 6 bases and 3 bases respectively, with 14 bases between them. The CDR3 loop spans 15 amino acids.

A few counts support this clone. This sequence joins TRBV27 and TRBJ1-5; tentatively, D is TRBD1 (6 bases). Germline V gives CDR1 MNHEY, CDR2 SMNVEV (reference sequence). The V end was cut by 5 bases, the J end by 2 bases, with 13 bases between. The CDR3 runs 15 residues. CDR3 protein: CASSKQGNGNQPQHF. The CDR3 DNA reads as TGTGCCAGCAGTAAACAGGGAAATGGCAATCAGCCCCAGCATTTT.

The chain employs TRBV6-5 and TRBJ2-7; 10 nucleotides line up with TRBD1. The CDR3 has 15 amino acids. Germline-derived CDR1 and CDR2 are MNHEY and SVGAGI. The junction had 8 bases not matched to a gene; V was cut back by 5 bases and J by 4 bases. The CDR3 region has the DNA TGTGCCAGCAGTCCTCCGGGACAGGGGATTTACGAGCAGTACTTC. Translating gives CASSPPGQGIYEQYF.